Listed here is a single T cell receptor (beta chain). As yet, its antigen is unknown. The V end was cut by 7 bases, the J end by 8 bases, with 23 bases between. From germline, CDR1 is SQVTM and CDR2 ANQGSEA. This CDR3 has 15 residues. The sample comes from a study of cytomegalovirus exposure and HLA in healthy donors. The PCR had 60 Vbeta and 13 Jbeta primers. Some clones are missing from TCRdb's copy, which holds only in-frame ones; the method was immunoSEQ multiplex PCR. The sample carries roughly 84,000 clones, 63% recorded once. Overall study results and limits: The majority of TCR sequences were rare, yet some public TCRs appeared in many donors. Later analysis associated a missense DCLRE1C variant with TCR beta V- and J-gene trimming. Overall, about 160 TCR beta chains were annotated as cytomegalovirus-associated. It was reported in a later analysis that an Asian-associated ancestry cluster showed fewer N-insertions than the approximately 700-donor mean.

The source of this sequence is a woman aged 40 to 50 in good health and CMV-seropositive. This rearrangement joins TRBV29-1 to TRBJ1-4; a weak D match, TRBD1 (5 bases). The material sequenced was PBMCs. This CDR3 is CSASPGGTLGEKLFF. Here the CDR3 DNA reads TGCAGCGCATCGCCCGGGGGAACGTTAGGCGAAAAACTGTTTTTT.